This is a list of T cell receptor beta chains from one sample in a study of cytomegalovirus exposure and HLA in healthy donors. This table comes from immunoSEQ multiplex PCR, and its TCRdb copy is limited to in-frame clones, with some not included. The sample has some 130,000 clones, about 73% seen once. The sample was PBMCs. These receptors were obtained from a woman aged 25 to 39 in good health and CMV-seropositive. CDR3s include the opening cysteine and the closing phenylalanine or tryptophan. A D gene is named only where the DNA matches it firmly. Rows give clone size only sometimes, using once, few, many, or a class for an expanded clone.

d_gene	v_gene	j_gene	abundance	CDR3aa	CDR3nt
TRBD1	TRBV10-3	TRBJ1-6	.	CAISGGQGPQGRSTLHF	TGTGCCATCAGTGGGGGACAGGGTCCACAGGGAAGGTCAACCCTCCACTTT
TRBD2	TRBV9	TRBJ2-3	.	CASSAEGLSDTQYF	TGTGCCAGCAGCGCGGAGGGACTATCAGATACGCAGTATTTT
.	TRBV2	TRBJ2-3	.	CATAPDYSTDTQYF	TGTGCCACAGCACCCGACTATAGCACAGATACGCAGTATTTT
TRBD2	TRBV7-6	TRBJ2-3	.	CASSTTSGGVSTDTQYF	TGTGCCAGCAGCACCACTAGCGGGGGGGTGAGCACAGATACGCAGTATTTT
.	TRBV5-1	TRBJ2-1	.	CASSLAVGRGSSYNEQFF	TGCGCCAGCAGCTTGGCCGTCGGCAGGGGAAGCTCCTACAATGAGCAGTTCTTC
.	TRBV9	TRBJ1-1	.	CASSRGLGDTEAFF	TGTGCCAGCAGCCGGGGGTTGGGGGACACTGAAGCTTTCTTT
TRBD1	TRBV7-9	TRBJ2-3	.	CASSSQPDRGTQYF	TGTGCCAGCAGCTCGCAACCGGACAGGGGTACGCAGTATTTT
TRBD2	TRBV6-6	TRBJ2-1	.	CASSPTSGGGNEQFF	TGTGCCAGCAGTCCAACTAGCGGGGGGGGAAATGAGCAGTTCTTC
TRBD1	TRBV5-1	TRBJ2-7	once	CASSLAPGQGLGEQYF	TGCGCCAGCAGCTTGGCCCCGGGACAGGGGTTGGGCGAGCAGTACTTC
TRBD2	TRBV10-3	TRBJ2-1	.	CAISDPGGYNEQFF	TGTGCCATCAGTGACCCGGGGGGGTACAATGAGCAGTTCTTC
TRBD1	TRBV5-1	TRBJ2-1	.	CASSFVTGRANEQFF	TGCGCCAGCAGCTTCGTGACAGGGCGGGCCAATGAGCAGTTCTTC
TRBD2	TRBV29-1	TRBJ2-5	.	CSVPPAGGRETQYF	TGCAGCGTCCCCCCAGCGGGGGGGCGGGAGACCCAGTACTTC
TRBD2	TRBV15	TRBJ2-1	.	CATRSRGNNEQFF	TGTGCCACCAGATCGCGGGGGAACAATGAGCAGTTCTTC
.	TRBV2	TRBJ1-1	.	CASTLTGMNTEAFF	TGTGCCAGCACCCTCACAGGGATGAACACTGAAGCTTTCTTT
TRBD2	TRBV4-2	TRBJ2-1	.	CASSQSGGGYGNEQFF	TGTGCCAGCAGCCAATCAGGCGGGGGGTACGGGAATGAGCAGTTCTTC
.	TRBV29-1	TRBJ2-3	.	CSVVAQYTDTQYF	TGCAGCGTTGTGGCCCAGTACACAGATACGCAGTATTTT
TRBD2	TRBV7-2	TRBJ2-4	.	CASSPSGGAWGGDIQYF	TGTGCCAGCAGCCCTAGCGGGGGGGCCTGGGGTGGAGACATTCAGTACTTC
.	TRBV9	TRBJ2-3	once	CASSSRGTSTDTQYF	TGTGCCAGCAGCTCCCGGGGAACTAGCACAGATACGCAGTATTTT
.	TRBV27	TRBJ2-5	.	CASSLRSGDPETQYF	TGTGCCAGCAGTTTACGGTCGGGGGATCCGGAGACCCAGTACTTC
TRBD2	TRBV5-4	TRBJ2-5	.	CASSKRGGPRETQYF	TGTGCCAGCAGCAAGCGGGGGGGCCCGCGTGAGACCCAGTACTTC
TRBD2	TRBV9	TRBJ2-3	.	CASSVEAGLAGGRIDTQYF	TGTGCCAGCAGCGTAGAGGCTGGACTAGCGGGGGGGAGGATAGATACGCAGTATTTT
.	TRBV29-1	TRBJ1-4	.	CSIARKRGGNEKLFF	TGCAGCATTGCCCGGAAGCGGGGTGGTAATGAAAAACTGTTTTTT
.	TRBV27	TRBJ2-7	.	CASRTLVKANYEQYF	TGTGCCAGCAGGACTCTCGTTAAGGCAAACTACGAGCAGTACTTC
TRBD2	TRBV2	TRBJ2-7	.	CASRASGGSSYEQYF	TGTGCCAGCAGAGCCAGCGGGGGCAGCTCCTACGAGCAGTACTTC
.	TRBV5-4	TRBJ2-5	.	CASSLGQSFQETQYF	TGTGCCAGCAGCTTGGGACAGAGTTTCCAAGAGACCCAGTACTTC
TRBD1	TRBV9	TRBJ2-7	.	CASSAGTGNLKNEQYF	TGTGCCAGCAGCGCAGGGACAGGGAACTTGAAAAACGAGCAGTACTTC
TRBD2	TRBV28	TRBJ2-1	.	CASSPQRGVWNEQFF	TGTGCCAGCAGTCCCCAGCGGGGGGTCTGGAATGAGCAGTTCTTC
.	TRBV5-6	TRBJ1-3	.	CASSLELSGNTIYF	TGTGCCAGCAGCTTGGAGCTCTCTGGAAACACCATATATTTT
TRBD1	TRBV12-5	TRBJ2-1	.	CASGLVFPDRVFYNEQFF	TGTGCTAGTGGTTTGGTTTTCCCGGACAGGGTTTTCTACAATGAGCAGTTCTTC
.	TRBV4-2	TRBJ1-1	.	CASRVRGNTEAFF	TGTGCCAGCAGAGTCAGGGGGAACACTGAAGCTTTCTTT
TRBD1	TRBV30	TRBJ1-2	.	CAWSEGQGNGYTF	TGTGCCTGGAGTGAGGGACAGGGGAATGGCTACACCTTC
TRBD1	TRBV7-8	TRBJ2-7	once	CASSLEAGDRGYEQYF	TGTGCCAGCAGCTTAGAGGCCGGGGACAGGGGCTACGAGCAGTACTTC
.	TRBV6-5	TRBJ2-7	few	CASSYSRVGAEQYF	TGTGCCAGCAGTTACTCGAGAGTGGGGGCCGAGCAGTACTTC
TRBD2	TRBV9	TRBJ2-1	.	CASSVGLAGGRDEQFF	TGTGCCAGCAGCGTGGGCCTAGCGGGGGGGCGGGATGAGCAGTTCTTC
TRBD2	TRBV4-1	TRBJ2-7	.	CASSQVVLGLAGGNIYEQYF	TGCGCCAGCAGCCAAGTTGTGCTTGGACTAGCGGGGGGTAACATCTACGAGCAGTACTTC
.	TRBV19	TRBJ2-5	.	CASSIKWGGTQYF	TGTGCCAGTAGTATTAAGTGGGGCGGGACCCAGTACTTC
.	TRBV30	TRBJ2-7	.	CAWRYRDPSYEQYF	TGTGCCTGGAGGTACAGGGATCCTTCCTACGAGCAGTACTTC